The clone carrying this T cell receptor (beta chain) was detected only a few times. Libraries were prepared by immunoSEQ multiplex PCR; TCRdb keeps only in-frame clonotypes and omits some of them. The table lists hundreds of thousands of clones, about 93% of them singletons. The treatment here: some 19 received Ad26.COV2.S at low or high dose, single or two shots; about five received placebo; per-sample allocation not given. Sampling was done on day 63 after the first vaccine or placebo injection. The record originates from a study of Ad26.COV2.S vaccination and SARS-CoV-2 variants. Across the study: The authors gave Ad26.COV2.S intramuscularly, either once or twice 56 days apart.

From germline, CDR1 is SGHTA and CDR2 FQGNSA. The CDR3 spans 15 residues. V was pared by 5 bases and J by 4 bases, with 15 bases between. The sample in question was peripheral blood, obtained in a trial of Ad26.COV2.S vaccine versus placebo. The gene calls are TRBV7-2 and TRBJ1-3, with a weak D call TRBD1 (6 bases). This TCR derives from a person between 18 and 65 years old who received the Ad26.COV2.S COVID-19 vaccine or a placebo. CDR3 sequence (DNA): TGTGCCAGCAGCCCCTCACGGACAGCCGGAAACACCATATATTTT. Translating it yields CASSPSRTAGNTIYF.